These 32 T cell receptor beta chains share one sample of origin, sequenced in a study of shared clonotypes between healthy human individuals. TCRdb's copy holds only in-frame clones and misses some; the assay was immunoSEQ multiplex PCR. The sample records some 2 million clones, about 94% being singletons. Positively selected for CCR7, the CD45RO-negative cells used as naive CD8 cells excluded terminally differentiated effector memory CD45RA+ cells. The material sequenced was naive CD8+ T cells sorted from blood. The receptors stem from a man younger than 35 in good health.

This sequence joins TRBV9 and TRBJ1-2; possibly TRBD1 for D (5 bases). V gave up 4 bases and J gave up 7 bases, with 14 bases separating them. Germline values: CDR1 SGDLS, CDR2 YYNGEE. The CDR3 spans 13 residues. CDR3 sequence reads: CASSPGEGFGYTF. In nucleotides, the CDR3 is TGTGCCAGCAGCCCCGGGGAGGGGTTTGGCTACACCTTC.

The V call is TRBV27, the J call TRBJ2-7; D is uncertain. V lost 6 bases, J lost 4 bases, and 13 bases lay in between. This CDR3 has 13 amino acids. Per the germline V gene, CDR1 is MNHEY and CDR2 is SMNVEV (reference sequence). CDR3 in amino acids: CASRPALGYEQYF. The CDR3 DNA follows: TGTGCCAGCAGACCCGCCCTTGGGTACGAGCAGTACTTC.

In its sample, this clone was seen a few times. The same CDR3 arises from other DNA sequences in this sample as well. The V call is TRBV6-5, the J call TRBJ1-2, with a tentative D call TRBD1 (6 bases). Per the germline V gene, CDR1 is MNHEY and CDR2 is SVGAGI. The CDR3 extends over 13 amino acids. Trimming shortened V by 2 bases and J by 3 bases, and 7 bases separated the two germline ends. CDR3 sequence reads: CASSYGGDYGYTF. CDR3 coding DNA: TGTGCCAGCAGTTACGGGGGCGACTATGGCTACACCTTC.

About this clone: Other nucleotide sequences from this sample produce the same CDR3. The genes are TRBV9 and TRBJ2-5; TRBD1 aligns across 10 bases. Germline assignment: CDR1 SGDLS and CDR2 YYNGEE. V trimming: 0 bases; J trimming: 1 base; junction bases outside the gene matches: 0. CDR3 length: 15 amino acids. The CDR3 nucleotides read TGTGCCAGCAGCGTAGGGACAGGGGGCCAAGAGACCCAGTACTTC. This encodes CASSVGTGGQETQYF. The whole variable domain, filled in from reference TRBV9 and TRBJ2-5, reads DSGVTQTPKHLITATGQRVTLRCSPRSGDLSVYWYQQSLDQGLQFLIQYYNGEERAKGNILERFSAQQFPDLHSELNLSSLELGDSALYFCASSVGTGGQETQYFGPGTRLLVL.

The chain combines TRBV5-6 with TRBJ2-1, with 14 nucleotides matching TRBD2. Germline V lookup: CDR1 SGHDT, CDR2 YYEEEE. V trimming: 4 bases; J trimming: 8 bases; junction bases outside the gene matches: 2. CDR3 length: 14 amino acids. The CDR3 DNA sequence: TGTGCCAGCAGCCAGGGACTAGCGGGAGATGAGCAGTTCTTC. Its protein is CASSQGLAGDEQFF.

The chain employs TRBV10-2 and TRBJ2-3, with 10 bases lining up with TRBD2. CDR3 length: 16 amino acids. In germline, CDR1 is WSHSY, CDR2 SAAADI. The V segment lost 3 bases and the J segment 1 base; nucleotides outside the gene matches: 4. DNA for the CDR3: TGCGCCAGCAGTGATTCTAGCGGGAGAGGCACAGATACGCAGTATTTT. It encodes CASSDSSGRGTDTQYF.

V and J are TRBV6-5 and TRBJ1-2, with TRBD1 as a possible D gene (6 bases). CDR1 is MNHEY, CDR2 SVGAGI, per germline. This CDR3 has 14 residues. Trimming shortened V by 6 bases and J by 0 bases, and 11 bases separated the two germline ends. Here the CDR3 DNA reads TGTGCCAGCAGCCTACAGGGACCTAACTATGGCTACACCTTC. Protein: CASSLQGPNYGYTF.

The chain recombines TRBV1 with TRBJ2-3; TRBD2 reflects the table's D call only, with no check against the DNA. TRBV1 is reported as a pseudogene. CDR3 length: 14 residues. The CDR3 here is CTSSQAGVTDTQYF. CDR3 coding DNA: TGCACCAGCAGCCAAGCGGGGGTGACAGATACGCAGTATTTT.

The V gene is TRBV21-1, the J gene TRBJ1-2; TRBD1, as called in the table, went unchecked against the DNA. TRBV21-1 is listed as a pseudogene. This CDR3 contains 16 residues. CDR3 in DNA: TGTGCCAGCAGCCTACCCCGACGGACAGGAGATTATGGCTACACCTTC. Translating it yields CASSLPRRTGDYGYTF.

The chain employs TRBV6-5 and TRBJ2-3, with D maybe TRBD1 (5 bases). Germline loops: CDR1 MNHEY, CDR2 SVGAGI. Trimming shortened V by 0 bases and J by 1 base, and 8 bases separated the two germline ends. The CDR3 consists of 15 residues. The CDR3 DNA reads as TGTGCCAGCAGTTACTCGACAGTCGGCACAGATACGCAGTATTTT. Its protein product is CASSYSTVGTDTQYF.

The chain combines TRBV9 with TRBJ2-5; tentative D call: TRBD2 (6 bases). Germline assignment: CDR1 SGDLS and CDR2 YYNGEE. V lost 4 bases, J lost 4 bases, and 14 bases lay in between. The CDR3 spans 14 residues. CDR3 protein: CASSPRGQRETQYF. The CDR3 bases are TGTGCCAGCAGCCCGCGGGGCCAGAGAGAGACCCAGTACTTC. The whole variable domain, filled in from reference TRBV9 and TRBJ2-5, reads DSGVTQTPKHLITATGQRVTLRCSPRSGDLSVYWYQQSLDQGLQFLIQYYNGEERAKGNILERFSAQQFPDLHSELNLSSLELGDSALYFCASSPRGQRETQYFGPGTRLLVL.

The V gene is TRBV28, the J gene TRBJ1-6; unclear D gene. The ends were cut back, 3 bases at V and 0 bases at J, with 12 bases in the middle. The CDR3 length is 17 residues. The germline V gene encodes CDR1 MDHEN and CDR2 SYDVKM. The DNA of the CDR3 is TGTGCCAGCAGTTTTATCGGGGAAAGCTCCTATAATTCACCCCTCCACTTT. It is translated as CASSFIGESSYNSPLHF.

This rearrangement joins TRBV4-1 to TRBJ2-3; 10 positions agree with TRBD1. The CDR3 runs to 16 residues. V trimming: 2 bases; J trimming: 4 bases; junction bases outside the gene matches: 6. Germline V CDR1 and CDR2: MGHRA, YSYEKL. The CDR3 nucleotides read TGCGCCAGCAGCCAAACCGGGACAGGGGCCCCAGATACGCAGTATTTT. Its translation: CASSQTGTGAPDTQYF.

The rearrangement joins TRBV5-6 to TRBJ2-3; no definite D call. This CDR3 spans 16 amino acids. From germline, CDR1 is SGHDT and CDR2 YYEEEE. V gave up 4 bases and J gave up 3 bases, with 18 bases separating them. CDR3 nucleotides: TGTGCCAGCAGCCAGAACGAGGAAAAGGAGACAGATACGCAGTATTTT. Protein: CASSQNEEKETDTQYF. Full variable domain (rest looked up from reference TRBV5-6 and TRBJ2-3): DAGVTQSPTHLIKTRGQQVTLRCSPKSGHDTVSWYQQALGQGPQFIFQYYEEEERQRGNFPDRFSGHQFPNYSSELNVNALLLGDSALYLCASSQNEEKETDTQYFGPGTRLTVL.

V and J are TRBV6-5 and TRBJ1-1; D is undetermined. The CDR3 has 10 amino acids. Trimming took 6 bases from V and 10 from J, leaving 9 bases between them. Germline values: CDR1 MNHEY, CDR2 SVGAGI. The CDR3, as DNA: TGTGCCAGCAGCACAGCGGGAGCTTTCTTT. Its protein is CASSTAGAFF.

In DNA, the CDR3 is TGTGCCAGCAGCGCGGACAAAAACATTCAGTACTTC. As protein: CASSADKNIQYF. The chain couples TRBV9 to TRBJ2-4; D unresolved. This CDR3 spans 12 amino acids. Germline CDR1 reads SGDLS; CDR2 reads YYNGEE. Between the trimmed V and J ends, which lost 3 bases and 3 bases, there was a span of 4 bases.

The CDR3 reads CASSVGSSGGIYEQYF. For the CDR3, the DNA is TGTGCCAGCAGCGTAGGTTCCAGCGGGGGGATCTACGAGCAGTACTTC. The chain couples TRBV9 to TRBJ2-7; 9 bases map to TRBD2. Germline CDR1 is SGDLS and CDR2 is YYNGEE. This CDR3 comprises 16 residues. V was pared by 0 bases and J by 3 bases, with 7 bases of the junction left unmatched.

This clone was observed a single time. This chain links TRBV4-2 with TRBJ2-3; 11 bases are shared with TRBD2. Germline CDR1 and CDR2: LGHNA and YNFKEQ. V dropped 3 bases and J dropped 2; count of bases not matched to a gene: 4. The CDR3 is 16 amino acids. The CDR3 DNA reads TGTGCCAGCAGCCAGACTAGCGGGGACCTCACAGATACGCAGTATTTT. Translated: CASSQTSGDLTDTQYF.

The chain employs TRBV18 and TRBJ2-7, with D possibly TRBD2 on 6 matching bases. Germline V gene lookup returns CDR1 KGHSH and CDR2 LQKENI. CDR3 length: 15 amino acids. V lost 5 bases and J 5 bases, leaving 19 bases between the germline ends. This chain's CDR3 is CASSEPPGRGNEQYF. The CDR3 nucleotides are TGTGCCAGCTCAGAACCACCTGGGCGGGGTAACGAGCAGTACTTC.

The chain employs TRBV15 and TRBJ2-1, with a possible D match to TRBD2 (6 bases). V gave up 4 bases and J gave up 4 bases, with 11 bases separating them. The CDR3 is 14 amino acids. In germline, CDR1 is LNHNV, CDR2 YYDKDF (reference sequence). The CDR3 bases are TGTGCCACCAGCATTGGGGGGTCGTACAATGAGCAGTTCTTC. This encodes CATSIGGSYNEQFF.

The chain has TRBV13 and TRBJ2-7; TRBD2 matches at 7 bases. The germline V gene encodes CDR1 PRHDT and CDR2 FYEKMQ (reference sequence). The CDR3 consists of 15 residues. With V trimmed by 5 bases and J by 2 bases, 9 bases remained unmatched. In DNA form, the CDR3 reads TGTGCCAGCAGCACCGCGGGACTACCGGCCTACGAGCAGTACTTC. It translates to CASSTAGLPAYEQYF.

As to this clone: A read error may produce the germline difference seen at one junction end. The chain couples TRBV5-4 to TRBJ2-3; D not resolved. The CDR3 consists of 12 residues. Per germline, CDR1 SGHNT and CDR2 YYREEE (reference sequence). The CDR3 loop reads CACREGTDTQYF. CDR3 nucleotides: TGCGCATGCAGAGAAGGCACAGATACGCAGTATTTT.

This clone was detected only once. V gene TRBV7-8 combines with J gene TRBJ2-7; 9 nucleotides line up with TRBD1. With 2 bases clipped from V and 4 bases from J, the junction kept 15 bases outside the gene matches. Germline-derived CDR1 and CDR2 are SGHVS and FQNEAQ. CDR3 length: 18 residues. CDR3 nucleotides: TGTGCCAGCAGCTTACAAGCCCCAACAGGGGGCGGACGGTACGAGCAGTACTTC. This translates into CASSLQAPTGGGRYEQYF.

This chain links TRBV27 with TRBJ2-7; TRBD1 is a possible D gene (6 bases). This CDR3 region has 13 residues. Germline V gene lookup returns CDR1 MNHEY and CDR2 SMNVEV (reference sequence). With 2 bases removed from V and 5 bases from J, the gap between germline ends came to 10 bases. CDR3 loop: CASSLQGKDEQYF. CDR3 nucleotides: TGTGCCAGCAGTTTACAGGGGAAGGACGAGCAGTACTTC.

Of note for this clone: At the DNA level, this CDR3 is encoded by other sequences in the same sample as well. This chain connects TRBV6-5 to TRBJ2-1, with D unresolved. V was clipped by 2 bases and J by 5 bases, with 7 bases between them. The CDR3 length is 13 residues. Looked up from germline, CDR1 is MNHEY and CDR2 is SVGAGI. CDR3 sequence: CASSYGRDNEQFF. CDR3 nucleotides: TGTGCCAGCAGTTACGGCAGAGACAATGAGCAGTTCTTC.

V is TRBV6-5 and J is TRBJ1-1, with a weak D call TRBD1 (5 bases). The CDR3 runs 13 residues. V was pared by 6 bases and J by 1 base, with 9 bases between. CDR1 MNHEY and CDR2 SVGAGI come from the germline V gene. CDR3: CASSSTENTEAFF. CDR3 coding DNA: TGTGCCAGCAGCTCGACAGAGAACACTGAAGCTTTCTTT.

The rearrangement joins TRBV6-1 to TRBJ1-5; D is unresolved. Trimming cost V 2 bases and J 8 bases, with 7 bases left between them. From germline, CDR1 is MNHNS and CDR2 SASEGT. This CDR3 has 12 amino acids. The CDR3 bases are TGTGCCAGCAGTGAACCACGAGAGCCCCAGCATTTT. It encodes CASSEPREPQHF.

The CDR3 loop is CASSERDWNEQFF. DNA for the CDR3: TGTGCCAGCAGTGAACGGGATTGGAATGAGCAGTTCTTC. V and J are TRBV6-1 and TRBJ2-1; TRBD2 is a possible D gene (5 bases). Per the germline V gene, CDR1 is MNHNS and CDR2 is SASEGT. Trimming took off 2 bases at V and 7 bases at J, with 9 bases between the two ends. This CDR3 contains 13 residues.

V and J are TRBV27 and TRBJ2-7, with TRBD1 matching over 8 bases. The CDR3 loop spans 17 amino acids. V gave up 2 bases and J gave up 4 bases; unmatched junction bases: 13. Germline V gene data show CDR1 as MNHEY and CDR2 as SMNVEV (reference sequence). The CDR3 sequence: CASSLTGQGRERYEQYF. CDR3 sequence (DNA): TGTGCCAGCAGTTTAACTGGACAGGGCCGAGAGCGGTACGAGCAGTACTTC.

The chain recombines TRBV18 with TRBJ2-5; 10 positions match TRBD2. Looked up from germline, CDR1 is KGHSH and CDR2 is LQKENI. The CDR3 length is 16 residues. V lost 4 bases, J lost 3 bases, and 8 bases stayed unmatched. The CDR3 DNA follows: TGTGCCAGCTCACAAGAAAGCGGACTAGCGGAAGAGACCCAGTACTTC. Its translation is CASSQESGLAEETQYF.

The rearrangement uses TRBV6-1 and TRBJ1-3; possible D gene TRBD1, 5 bases. There are 15 residues in the CDR3. The V end was cut by 6 bases, the J end by 2 bases, with 14 bases between. Germline CDR1 and CDR2: MNHNS and SASEGT. As DNA, the CDR3 is TGTGCCAGCAGCCCGACAGTTCCTACTGGAAACACCATATATTTT. This gives the protein CASSPTVPTGNTIYF.

This clone was found once. The chain has TRBV21-1 and TRBJ2-7. TRBV21-1 is reported as a pseudogene. The CDR3 runs 18 residues. DNA of the CDR3: TGTGCCAGCAGCAAAGTAGGGGGAGGCGGTGGCGGGGACCACGAGCAGTACTTC. It yields the protein CASSKVGGGGGGDHEQYF.